This T cell receptor (beta chain) was captured in a study of blood T cell repertoires in COVID-19. Assay: immunoSEQ multiplex PCR; the TCRdb copy retains only in-frame clones and omits some. The repertoire holds fewer than 150,000 clones, with 85% to 90% as singletons. The CDR3 is made up of 12 amino acids. With V trimmed by 5 bases and J by 14 bases, 9 bases remained unmatched. CDR1 SNHLY and CDR2 FYNNEI come from the germline V gene. The clonotype comes from a woman aged 45-65 years with active or convalescent COVID-19. V usage is TRBV2 and J usage is TRBJ2-1; 7 bases map to TRBD2. The sample taken for sequencing was peripheral blood. The CDR3 DNA sequence: TGTGCCAGCAGTCCGAGGACTAGGGGCGAGTTCTTC. Translated, it gives CASSPRTRGEFF.